The 30 T cell receptor beta chains below were found in one sample sequenced in a study of blood T cells in healthy people across ages. A sample-barcoded 5' primer and a J-beta primer mix were used in a second PCR of roughly 7 to 12 cycles. Each CDR3 protein gets one entry after TCRdb re-called the 5' RACE reads with MiXCR. Of over a million distinct CDR3 sequences in the sample, 42% were seen once. Sequencing was carried out using blood. The receptors were gathered from a woman aged 18 to 35 in good health.

The chain couples TRBV10-3 to TRBJ2-5; 7 bases line up with TRBD1. The V gene end was trimmed by 1 base and the J gene end by 2 bases; junction bases not matched to a gene: 4. CDR1 and CDR2 (germline): ENHRY, SYGVKD. The CDR3 is 15 residues long. Here the CDR3 DNA reads TGTGCCATCAGTGAGTTGGCGACAGGGCAAGAGACCCAGTACTTC. This translates into CAISELATGQETQYF.

The chain carries TRBV28 and TRBJ1-1; D possibly corresponds to TRBD1 (6 bases). The V end was cut by 3 bases, the J end by 1 base, with 15 bases between. Germline lookup yields CDR1 MDHEN and CDR2 SYDVKM. The CDR3 totals 16 residues. CDR3 DNA: TGTGCCAGCAGTTTCTTCCAGGGGCCCCAGAACACTGAAGCTTTCTTT. This codes for CASSFFQGPQNTEAFF.

This clonotype was detected many times. The genes are TRBV9 and TRBJ2-5, with D unclear. The CDR3 is 15 residues long. The V gene lost 0 bases and the J gene lost 3 bases, with 12 bases spanning the gap. Per the germline V gene, CDR1 is SGDLS and CDR2 is YYNGEE. For the CDR3, the DNA is TGTGCCAGCAGCGTAGATCCGGGTCGAAAAGAGACCCAGTACTTC. Its translation: CASSVDPGRKETQYF.

A single count supports this clonotype. A much larger clone lies one base from this, so it may be a read error. The chain links TRBV28 to TRBJ2-1, with unresolved D. Between the trimmed V and J ends, which lost 6 bases and 6 bases, there was a span of 9 bases. The CDR3 extends over 12 amino acids. The germline gives CDR1 MDHEN, CDR2 SYDVKM. The DNA of the CDR3 is TGTGCCAGCAGGTTAGGTCCCAATGAGCAGTTCTTC. Translating gives CASRLGPNEQFF.

This clonotype was picked up a small number of times. V usage is TRBV20-1 and J usage is TRBJ2-3; D is ambiguous. This CDR3 is 13 amino acids long. V was clipped by 3 bases and J by 5 bases, with 12 bases between them. Germline loops: CDR1 DFQATT, CDR2 SNEGSKA (reference sequence). The CDR3 DNA reads as TGCAGTGCTAGTGAGACTGTGGAAGATACGCAGTATTTT. Translation gives CSASETVEDTQYF.

This clonotype was seen only a few times. The chain joins TRBV12-3 or TRBV12-4 to TRBJ2-1, with 10 positions matching TRBD2. There are 15 residues in the CDR3. J gave up 7 bases and V 6 bases, and 9 bases lay outside the gene matches. The CDR3 sequence: CASSLTSGDDNEQFF. The CDR3 nucleotides read TGTGCCAGCAGCCTCACTAGCGGGGACGATAATGAGCAGTTCTTC.

This chain uses TRBV9 with TRBJ2-2, with 9 nucleotides matching TRBD2. The CDR3 has 16 amino acids. The V gene's germline CDR1 is SGDLS and CDR2 YYNGEE. Unmatched junction bases numbered 3, after V lost 0 bases and J lost 3 bases. The DNA of the CDR3 is TGTGCCAGCAGCGTAGGTAGCGGGGGATACACCGGGGAGCTGTTTTTT. Translating gives CASSVGSGGYTGELFF.

This clonotype appeared a few times. The chain combines TRBV7-4 with TRBJ2-3; D unclear. V was clipped by 5 bases and J by 0 bases, with 18 bases between them. The CDR3 consists of 17 residues. Germline V gene lookup returns CDR1 SGHVT and CDR2 SQSDAQ. DNA for the CDR3: TGTGCCAGCAGCCGAATCTTCTCGGGCTATAGCACAGATACGCAGTATTTT. Its protein product is CASSRIFSGYSTDTQYF.

This clonotype has a handful of counts. The chain is built from TRBV7-3 and TRBJ2-1, with 9 positions matching TRBD1. This CDR3 region has 15 residues. V trimming: 4 bases; J trimming: 4 bases; junction bases outside the gene matches: 5. Germline V gene data show CDR1 as SGHTA and CDR2 as FQGTGA. The CDR3 DNA sequence: TGTGCCAGCAGCTCCCTTGGACAGGGGTACAATGAGCAGTTCTTC. It yields the protein CASSSLGQGYNEQFF.

This clonotype was seen only a few times. The V call is TRBV28, the J call TRBJ2-7; D is ambiguous. Germline assignment: CDR1 MDHEN and CDR2 SYDVKM. V was shortened by 3 bases and J by 5 bases, with 14 bases between the two germline ends. The CDR3 is 14 residues long. The chain's CDR3 is CASSFRGRRDEQYF. CDR3 sequence (DNA): TGTGCCAGCAGTTTCCGCGGACGGCGAGACGAGCAGTACTTC.

The chain combines TRBV2 with TRBJ2-5; 8 bases fit TRBD1. Germline CDR1 reads SNHLY; CDR2 reads FYNNEI. J lost 4 bases, V lost 4 bases, and 8 bases had no gene match. The CDR3 consists of 15 residues. CDR3 protein: CASSGRTGRGETQYF. Written as DNA, the CDR3 is TGTGCCAGCAGTGGTAGGACAGGGAGAGGAGAGACCCAGTACTTC.

On this clonotype itself: One end of the junction is discordant with germline, which a read error may explain. The chain is built from TRBV10-3 and TRBJ2-1; perhaps TRBD1 as D (5 bases). Germline lookup yields CDR1 ENHRY and CDR2 SYGVKD. This CDR3 is built from 14 residues. The CDR3 DNA is TGTGCCATCAGCGGGCGTTCAGGGATTAATGAGCAGGTCTTC. Encoded protein: CAISGRSGINEQVF.

The chain is built from TRBV5-1 and TRBJ2-4; TRBD1 agrees at 8 bases. The CDR3 length is 15 residues. V lost 4 bases, J lost 13 bases, and 16 bases stayed unmatched. Germline V gives CDR1 SGHRS, CDR2 YFSETQ. As DNA, the CDR3 is TGCGCCAGCAGCCAAAGGGACAGGACCAATAAAGAGCAGTACTTC. Translating it yields CASSQRDRTNKEQYF. Filled out from reference TRBV5-1 and TRBJ2-4, the complete variable domain reads KAGVTQTPRYLIKTRGQQVTLSCSPISGHRSVSWYQQTPGQGLQFLFEYFSETQRNKGNFPGRFSGRQFSNSRSEMNVSTLELGDSALYLCASSQRDRTNKEQYFGAGTRLSVL.

The V call is TRBV29-1, the J call TRBJ1-2; TRBD1 aligns across 10 bases. There are 14 residues in the CDR3. Trimming removed 3 bases from V and 7 bases from J; junction bases left unmatched: 8. Germline V lookup: CDR1 SQVTM, CDR2 ANQGSEA. The CDR3, as DNA: TGCAGCGTTGATAGGGACAGGGGTTGGCGTGGCTACACCTTC. Protein: CSVDRDRGWRGYTF. The full variable domain, its missing parts supplied by reference TRBV29-1 and TRBJ1-2, is SAVISQKPSRDICQRGTSLTIQCQVDSQVTMMFWYRQQPGQSLTLIATANQGSEATYESGFVIDKFPISRPNLTFSTLTVSNMSPEDSSIYLCSVDRDRGWRGYTFGSGTRLTVV.

With regard to this clonotype: A read error may produce the germline difference seen at one junction end. This chain links TRBV6-6 with TRBJ1-6, with D tentatively TRBD1 (6 bases). The CDR3 totals 16 residues. Germline V gives CDR1 MNHNY, CDR2 SVGAGI (reference sequence). The chain's CDR3 is CASSRQESSHNSPLHF. The CDR3 bases are TGTGCCAGCAGCAGACAGGAAAGCTCCCATAATTCACCCCTCCACTTT.

The gene calls are TRBV9 and TRBJ1-2; D is perhaps TRBD1 (5 bases). Deletions cut 4 bases from V and 3 bases from J, with 19 bases between. Germline lookup yields CDR1 SGDLS and CDR2 YYNGEE. CDR3 length: 16 amino acids. The CDR3 region is CASSPPQGIGYYGYTF. The CDR3 DNA sequence: TGTGCCAGCAGCCCCCCCCAGGGAATCGGGTACTATGGCTACACCTTC.

This chain's CDR3 is CASSQSDRGRLSYTF. The CDR3 nucleotides are TGCGCCAGCAGCCAATCGGACAGGGGGCGGCTTAGCTACACCTTC. This rearrangement joins TRBV4-3 to TRBJ1-2, with 11 bases aligning to TRBD1. The V gene's germline CDR1 is LGHNA and CDR2 YSLEER. The length of the CDR3 is 15 residues. V gave up 2 bases and J gave up 9 bases; unmatched junction bases: 8.

The V gene is TRBV4-3, the J gene TRBJ2-1; 8 bases line up with TRBD2. The ends lost 1 base at V and 3 bases at J; junction bases unmatched: 5. Germline loops: CDR1 LGHNA, CDR2 YSLEER. This CDR3 has 16 residues. The CDR3 is CASSQAGGRFYNEQFF. The CDR3 nucleotides are TGCGCCAGCAGCCAAGCGGGCGGGAGGTTCTACAATGAGCAGTTCTTC.

V usage is TRBV29-1 and J usage is TRBJ2-3; maybe TRBD2 (5 bases). The germline V gene has CDR1 SQVTM and CDR2 ANQGSEA. The CDR3 runs to 13 residues. The V gene lost 6 bases and the J gene lost 3 bases, with 13 bases spanning the gap. The CDR3 DNA reads TGCAGCGTGGGGAGACTGGAGACAGATACGCAGTATTTT. This gives the protein CSVGRLETDTQYF.

The sample holds a few counts of this clonotype. This chain joins TRBV12-3 or TRBV12-4 and TRBJ2-3, with 7 bases matching TRBD2. V gave up 6 bases and J gave up 4 bases; unmatched junction bases: 10. The CDR3 contains 15 residues. CDR3 in DNA: TGTGCCAGCAGGTCACGGGGACTAAAGGCAGATACGCAGTATTTT. This encodes CASRSRGLKADTQYF.

The V call is TRBV7-9, the J call TRBJ2-7; 8 bases align to TRBD1. Per germline, CDR1 SEHNR and CDR2 FQNEAQ (reference sequence). The length of the CDR3 is 13 residues. Trimming at V came to 6 bases and at J to 5 bases, leaving 6 bases not matched to a gene. The DNA for the CDR3 is TGTGCCAGCAGGAAGACAGGGGCCAACGAGCAGTACTTC. This translates into CASRKTGANEQYF. Variable domain in full (rest from reference TRBV7-9 and TRBJ2-7): DTGVSQNPRHKITKRGQNVTFRCDPISEHNRLYWYRQTLGQGPEFLTYFQNEAQLEKSRLLSDRFSAERPKGSFSTLEIQRTEQGDSAMYLCASRKTGANEQYFGPGTRLTVT.

The chain carries TRBV10-2 and TRBJ1-2; D is possibly TRBD1 (5 bases). The CDR3 loop spans 13 amino acids. Germline V lookup: CDR1 WSHSY, CDR2 SAAADI. V lost 7 bases and J lost 8, with 17 bases in between. This CDR3 is CASIEGRGDGYTF. In DNA, the CDR3 is TGCGCCAGCATCGAGGGGAGGGGAGACGGCTACACCTTC.

V usage is TRBV6-6 and J usage is TRBJ2-3; no definite D call. Germline CDR1 MNHNY, CDR2 SVGAGI (reference sequence). CDR3 size: 14 residues. V was clipped by 7 bases and J by 0 bases, with 11 bases between them. This CDR3 is CASTGISSTDTQYF. For the CDR3, the DNA is TGTGCCAGCACCGGAATTTCTAGCACAGATACGCAGTATTTT.

The chain uses TRBV28 and TRBJ2-7, with D possibly TRBD2 on 6 matching bases. Trimming took off 5 bases at V and 0 bases at J, with 14 bases between the two ends. This CDR3 is built from 15 residues. Germline V gene data show CDR1 as MDHEN and CDR2 as SYDVKM. DNA of the CDR3: TGTGCCAGCAGTCCGCATAGCGGAACCTCCTACGAGCAGTACTTC. Translating gives CASSPHSGTSYEQYF.

This clonotype was detected ten times or more. The CDR3 coding sequence is TGCAGTGCTAGACGGGGGGGATATGAGCAGTTCTTC. As protein: CSARRGGYEQFF. This chain connects TRBV20-1 to TRBJ2-1; 8 bases align to TRBD2. The CDR3 spans 12 residues. Germline values: CDR1 DFQATT, CDR2 SNEGSKA (reference sequence). V was pared by 2 bases and J by 8 bases, with 2 bases of the junction left unmatched.

Of note for this clonotype: It may be a read error: a sequence one base away is much more abundant. This chain uses TRBV10-3 with TRBJ2-2, with D hard to call. The CDR3 is made up of 14 amino acids. Trimming took 4 bases from V and 2 from J, leaving 8 bases between them. The germline gives CDR1 ENHRY, CDR2 SYGVKD. The CDR3 here is CAISATTNTGELFF. CDR3 nucleotides: TGTGCCATCAGTGCGACAACCAACACCGGGGAGCTGTTTTTT.

This clonotype has more than one count but fewer than ten. A much larger clone is a single base away; this may be a read error. The chain has TRBV6-2 or TRBV6-3 and TRBJ2-1, with 9 bases identical to TRBD2. This CDR3 region has 13 residues. J was trimmed by 14 bases and V by 7 bases; bases with no gene match: 12. Germline loops: CDR1 MNHEY, CDR2 SVGEGT. DNA of the CDR3: TGTGCCAGCACGGCTAGCGGGGCGCACGGGGAGTTCTTC. This gives the protein CASTASGAHGEFF.

This chain connects TRBV12-3 or TRBV12-4 to TRBJ2-7; D unresolved. This CDR3 has 14 residues. Trimming pared 6 bases from V and 0 bases from J, leaving 12 bases between. The CDR3: CASSSSPFSYEQYF. CDR3 DNA: TGTGCCAGCAGCTCCTCTCCCTTCTCCTACGAGCAGTACTTC.

This chain links TRBV4-2 with TRBJ1-4, with 8 bases that match TRBD1. The CDR3 runs 18 residues. Germline CDR1 LGHNA, CDR2 YNFKEQ. V lost 1 base to trimming and J lost 8 bases; unmatched junction nucleotides: 15. The CDR3 here is CASSQAVVGVRGREKLFF. CDR3 in DNA: TGTGCCAGCAGCCAAGCGGTTGTTGGTGTCAGGGGGCGGGAAAAACTGTTTTTT.

V and J are TRBV7-2 and TRBJ2-5, with D tentatively TRBD1 (9 bases). Germline lookup yields CDR1 SGHTA and CDR2 FQGNSA. CDR3 length equals 15 residues. V lost 5 bases and J 11 bases, leaving 24 bases between the germline ends. The CDR3: CASSPGGDRVREQYF. In DNA form, the CDR3 reads TGTGCCAGCAGCCCGGGAGGGGACAGGGTACGGGAGCAGTACTTC.